The next 22 T cell receptor beta chains were all read from a single sample in a study of blood T cell repertoires in COVID-19. The assay was immunoSEQ multiplex PCR, and TCRdb's table has in-frame clones only and misses some. The sample shows 150,000 or so clones, roughly 89% of them seen only once. The sample comprised PBMCs or T cells enriched from blood (not recorded which). These receptor sequences come from a man between 50 and 59 years old who had recovered from COVID-19.

The chain joins TRBV11-2 to TRBJ1-2; perhaps TRBD1 as D (6 bases). Germline values: CDR1 SGHAT, CDR2 FQNNGV. The CDR3 consists of 14 residues. Between the trimmed V and J ends, which lost 5 bases and 8 bases, there was a span of 18 bases. The CDR3 sequence: CASSDIQGYSGYTF. The CDR3 bases are TGTGCCAGCAGCGACATACAGGGTTATTCGGGCTACACCTTC.

The V call is TRBV30, the J call TRBJ1-2; weak D call: TRBD1 (6 bases). V lost 2 bases and J lost 8, with 12 bases in between. Germline CDR1 and CDR2: GTSNPN and SVGIG (reference sequence). The CDR3 contains 12 residues. The CDR3 spells CAWSTGFGGYTF. In nucleotides, the CDR3 is TGTGCCTGGAGTACAGGGTTTGGGGGCTACACCTTC.

The chain carries TRBV2 and TRBJ2-7, with 7 bases that match TRBD1. Germline-derived CDR1 and CDR2 are SNHLY and FYNNEI. CDR3 size: 13 residues. V was pared by 4 bases and J by 3 bases, with 3 bases of the junction left unmatched. CDR3 sequence reads: CASSGQGDYEQYF. CDR3 in DNA: TGTGCCAGCAGTGGACAGGGAGACTACGAGCAGTACTTC. The full variable domain, with the rest looked up from reference TRBV2 and TRBJ2-7, is EPEVTQTPSHQVTQMGQEVILRCVPISNHLYFYWYRQILGQKVEFLVSFYNNEISEKSEIFDDQFSVERPDGSNFTLKIRSTKLEDSAMYFCASSGQGDYEQYFGPGTRLTVT.

As for this clone: The sample holds other DNA sequences that translate to the same CDR3. The rearrangement joins TRBV27 to TRBJ2-2; TRBD1 is a possible D gene (6 bases). The V end lost 6 bases, the J end lost 3 bases, and 14 bases lay between the germline ends. The CDR3 runs 15 residues. The germline V gene has CDR1 MNHEY and CDR2 SMNVEV (reference sequence). CDR3 residues: CASSLRGSDTGELFF. The CDR3 region has the DNA TGTGCCAGCAGCCTCAGGGGATCAGACACCGGGGAGCTGTTTTTT.

The chain employs TRBV14 and TRBJ2-7; tentatively, D is TRBD2 (6 bases). The CDR3 has 15 residues. In germline, CDR1 is SGHDN, CDR2 FVKESK. The V gene lost 4 bases and the J gene lost 0 bases, with 13 bases spanning the gap. CDR3 sequence (DNA): TGTGCCAGCAGCCTCTTTGGGACTCGCTCCTACGAGCAGTACTTC. Its protein is CASSLFGTRSYEQYF. Full variable domain (outside the CDR3, taken from reference TRBV14 and TRBJ2-7): EAGVTQFPSHSVIEKGQTVTLRCDPISGHDNLYWYRRVMGKEIKFLLHFVKESKQDESGMPNNRFLAERTGGTYSTLKVQPAELEDSGVYFCASSLFGTRSYEQYFGPGTRLTVT.

The J gene is TRBJ1-3, the V gene TRBV29-1; TRBD1 matches at 9 bases. V was pared by 1 base and J by 3 bases, with 1 base of the junction left unmatched. The CDR3 runs to 14 residues. Per the germline V gene, CDR1 is SQVTM and CDR2 is ANQGSEA. CDR3 coding DNA: TGCAGCGTTGAAGGGACAGGGGTTGGAAACACCATATATTTT. Its translation is CSVEGTGVGNTIYF.

A few counts support this clone. The chain carries TRBV11-1 and TRBJ1-1; TRBD1 matches 7 bases. Germline trimming cut 3 bases from V and 3 bases from J; bases unmatched to any gene: 4. This CDR3 comprises 14 residues. Germline-derived CDR1 and CDR2 are SGHAT and FQDESV (reference sequence). As DNA, the CDR3 is TGTGCCAGCAGCTTCGGTGACAGGGACACTGAAGCTTTCTTT. Protein sequence: CASSFGDRDTEAFF.

This clone was seen more than once but under ten times. The V call is TRBV28, the J call TRBJ1-2; 9 positions match TRBD1. The ends lost 8 bases at V and 4 bases at J; junction bases unmatched: 8. The CDR3 spans 14 residues. CDR1 MDHEN and CDR2 SYDVKM come from the germline V gene. The CDR3 sequence: CASGGGQGTYGYTF. Written as DNA, the CDR3 is TGTGCCAGCGGCGGGGGACAGGGTACCTATGGCTACACCTTC.

This chain joins TRBV4-2 and TRBJ1-3; D may be TRBD1 (5 bases). The CDR3 loop spans 15 amino acids. Germline V lookup: CDR1 LGHNA, CDR2 YNFKEQ. V was clipped by 5 bases and J by 1 base, with 12 bases between them. The chain's CDR3 is CASSSRGGSGNTIYF. CDR3 sequence (DNA): TGTGCCAGCAGCTCACGGGGGGGATCTGGAAACACCATATATTTT.

The chain has TRBV5-1 and TRBJ1-6, with 10 bases fitting TRBD1. The CDR3 consists of 16 residues. Losses at the gene ends were 0 bases for V and 10 bases for J; bases not matched to a gene: 7. Germline V gene sequence: CDR1 SGHRS, CDR2 YFSETQ. CDR3 nucleotides: TGCGCCAGCAGCTTGGTTGGGACAGGGGCCGGATCACCCCTCCACTTT. Amino acid sequence: CASSLVGTGAGSPLHF.

The chain recombines TRBV5-5 with TRBJ1-2; TRBD1 is a possible D gene (5 bases). The V end was cut by 7 bases, the J end by 1 base, with 11 bases between. The germline V gene encodes CDR1 SGHKS and CDR2 YYEKEE (reference sequence). CDR3 length: 13 residues. The CDR3, as DNA: TGTGCCAGCTCTACAGGAATTAACTATGGCTACACCTTC. The encoded protein is CASSTGINYGYTF.

J is TRBJ1-6 and V is TRBV7-2, with 8 bases lining up with TRBD1. CDR3 length: 14 residues. Germline CDR1 and CDR2: SGHTA and FQGNSA. Trimming at V came to 7 bases and at J to 6 bases, leaving 5 bases not matched to a gene. In nucleotides, the CDR3 is TGTGCCAGCACCGGACAGGGACTTAATTCACCCCTCCACTTT. It translates to CASTGQGLNSPLHF.

This clone was observed a handful of times. The J gene is TRBJ1-2, the V gene TRBV2; TRBD1 might be the D (6 bases). This CDR3 spans 14 amino acids. From germline, CDR1 is SNHLY and CDR2 FYNNEI. V was trimmed by 6 bases and J by 4 bases, leaving 15 bases between them. The CDR3 protein is CASSLQGPPYGYTF. The CDR3 bases are TGTGCCAGCAGCCTACAGGGCCCCCCCTATGGCTACACCTTC.

V is TRBV12-5 and J is TRBJ1-2, with TRBD1 matching over 10 bases. The ends lost 5 bases at V and 7 bases at J; junction bases unmatched: 4. Germline loops: CDR1 LGHNT, CDR2 FRNRAP. The length of the CDR3 is 13 residues. Here the CDR3 DNA reads TGTGCTAGTGGTCCCGGGACAGGGGTTGGCTACACCTTC. Translation: CASGPGTGVGYTF.

The chain couples TRBV6-2 or TRBV6-3 to TRBJ2-3; D might be TRBD2 (5 bases). Trimming stripped 5 bases from V and 5 bases from J, with 20 bases between. CDR1 and CDR2 (germline): MNHEY, SVGEGT. This CDR3 has 16 residues. CDR3 in DNA: TGTGCCAGCAGTCAACACAGCGGTCTAGATCGAGATACGCAGTATTTT. The encoded protein is CASSQHSGLDRDTQYF.

This clone was observed once. The V gene is TRBV7-3, the J gene TRBJ1-4; D uncertain. This CDR3 has 13 amino acids. Germline CDR1 is SGHTA and CDR2 is FQGTGA. V lost 4 bases and J 8 bases, leaving 11 bases between the germline ends. Here the CDR3 DNA reads TGTGCCAGCAGCTCCACCGAGATGGAAAAACTGTTTTTT. Protein sequence: CASSSTEMEKLFF.

The DNA for the CDR3 is TGTGCCACCAGTGATTCGCGTCTTTTAGGCTACACCTTC. Amino acids: CATSDSRLLGYTF. The chain uses TRBV24-1 and TRBJ1-2; D is undetermined. The germline CDR1 and CDR2 sequences are KGHDR and SFDVKD. The CDR3 totals 13 residues. The V end lost 2 bases, the J end lost 8 bases, and 11 bases lay between the germline ends.

This clone has just a few counts. The chain joins TRBV6-2 or TRBV6-3 to TRBJ2-3; a weak D match, TRBD1 (6 bases). Per the germline V gene, CDR1 is MNHEY and CDR2 is SVGEGT. The ends were cut back, 5 bases at V and 4 bases at J, with 13 bases in the middle. The CDR3 covers 14 residues. CDR3 nucleotide sequence: TGTGCCAGCAGTGGGGTACAGGGCGCAGATACGCAGTATTTT. It is translated as CASSGVQGADTQYF.

This clone was seen once. The genes are TRBV5-8 and TRBJ2-7; a weak D match, TRBD2 (6 bases). V lost 3 bases to trimming and J lost 7 bases, with 11 bases between them. Germline V gene lookup returns CDR1 SGHTS and CDR2 YDEGEE. CDR3 size: 12 residues. The CDR3 region has the DNA TGTGCCAGCAGCTCCCGGGAGCGGGAGCAGTACTTC. It specifies CASSSREREQYF.

The genes are TRBV7-2 and TRBJ1-4, with D unclear. There are 14 residues in the CDR3. Germline CDR1 reads SGHTA; CDR2 reads FQGNSA. Deletions cut 4 bases from V and 1 base from J, with 7 bases between. CDR3: CASSSRLTNEKLFF. The CDR3 DNA sequence: TGTGCCAGCAGCTCCAGGCTAACTAATGAAAAACTGTTTTTT. The full variable domain, rest sourced from reference TRBV7-2 and TRBJ1-4, is GAGVSQSPSNKVTEKGKDVELRCDPISGHTALYWYRQSLGQGLEFLIYFQGNSAPDKSGLPSDRFSAERTGGSVSTLTIQRTQQEDSAVYLCASSSRLTNEKLFFGSGTQLSVL.

The V and J genes are TRBV7-9 and TRBJ1-5; D gene ambiguous. Per the germline V gene, CDR1 is SEHNR and CDR2 is FQNEAQ (reference sequence). The V end was cut by 1 base, the J end by 0 bases, with 7 bases between. CDR3 length: 15 residues. The CDR3 region is CASSLGGLSNQPQHF. The CDR3 DNA reads as TGTGCCAGCAGCTTAGGAGGACTTAGCAATCAGCCCCAGCATTTT.

The CDR3 region has the DNA TGTGCCAGCAGTGCCCAGGGTCCGGAGTACGAGCAGTACGTC. This encodes CASSAQGPEYEQYV. This chain links TRBV28 with TRBJ2-7, with D perhaps TRBD1 (5 bases). The CDR3 has 14 amino acids. Trimming cost V 5 bases and J 4 bases, with 15 bases left between them. Germline lookup yields CDR1 MDHEN and CDR2 SYDVKM.